This T cell receptor (beta chain) is drawn from a study of PD-1 blockade in classical Hodgkin lymphoma. Produced via immunoSEQ multiplex PCR; TCRdb's table is partial and in-frame only. This sample has under 30,000 clones; roughly 76% occur once, and the top ten carry around 15%. Germline values: CDR1 SEHNR, CDR2 FQNEAQ (reference sequence). This CDR3 contains 12 residues. V lost 5 bases and J 3 bases, leaving 5 bases between the germline ends. Each and every patient relapsed after autologous stem cell transplantation, and patients got differing brentuximab vedotin exposure. The material was peripheral blood mononuclear cells (PBMCs), obtained before the second cycle of nivolumab. This receptor was obtained from a human donor with classical Hodgkin lymphoma. This chain links TRBV7-9 with TRBJ2-1; no firm D call. The CDR3 sequence: CASSISYNEQFF. DNA for the CDR3: TGTGCCAGCAGCATAAGCTACAATGAGCAGTTCTTC. Full variable domain (outside the CDR3, taken from reference TRBV7-9 and TRBJ2-1): DTGVSQNPRHKITKRGQNVTFRCDPISEHNRLYWYRQTLGQGPEFLTYFQNEAQLEKSRLLSDRFSAERPKGSFSTLEIQRTEQGDSAMYLCASSISYNEQFFGPGTRLTVL.